This T cell receptor beta chain came from a study of immune heterogeneity within non-small cell lung tumors. This CDR3 region has 13 residues. The V end lost 0 bases, the J end lost 7 bases, and 9 bases lay between the germline ends. Looked up from germline, CDR1 is SEHNR and CDR2 is FQNEAQ (reference sequence). The TCR beta CDR3 region underwent multiplex PCR amplification with 32 V and 13 J primers. From the multiplex PCR reads, TCRdb called clonotypes with MiXCR, one entry per CDR3 protein. The sample gives roughly 20,000 distinct CDR3 sequences, under 35% of which show up once; 4% to 5.5% is in the top ten. The starting template was genomic DNA from bulk tumor, approximately 600 ng per sample. Each primary tumor yielded several biopsies, collected far apart from one another at surgery. Patients went through curative surgery, and their non-small cell lung cancer was untreated and newly diagnosed.

The chain couples TRBV7-9 to TRBJ1-1; D gene ambiguous. The origin of this receptor is a man aged 40-49 years with non-small cell lung cancer. The sequenced sample consisted of lung tumor tissue. The CDR3 region has the DNA TGTGCCAGCAGCTTAGCCGCATGGGGTGAAGCTTTCTTT. Translated: CASSLAAWGEAFF. Using reference TRBV7-9 and TRBJ1-1 for the parts outside the CDR3, the full variable domain is DTGVSQNPRHKITKRGQNVTFRCDPISEHNRLYWYRQTLGQGPEFLTYFQNEAQLEKSRLLSDRFSAERPKGSFSTLEIQRTEQGDSAMYLCASSLAAWGEAFFGQGTRLTVV.